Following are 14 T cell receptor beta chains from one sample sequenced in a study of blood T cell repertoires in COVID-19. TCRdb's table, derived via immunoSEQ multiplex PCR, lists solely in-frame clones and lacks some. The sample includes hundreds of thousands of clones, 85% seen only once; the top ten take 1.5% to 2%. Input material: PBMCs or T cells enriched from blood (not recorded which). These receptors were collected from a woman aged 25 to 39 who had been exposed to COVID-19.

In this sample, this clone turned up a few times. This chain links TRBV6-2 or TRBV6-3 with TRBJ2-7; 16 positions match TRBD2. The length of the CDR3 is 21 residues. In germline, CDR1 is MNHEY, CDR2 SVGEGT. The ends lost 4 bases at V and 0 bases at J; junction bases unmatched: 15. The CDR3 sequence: CASSFRLPGLAGGTYSYEQYF. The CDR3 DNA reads TGTGCCAGCAGTTTCCGTCTCCCGGGACTAGCGGGGGGGACCTACTCCTACGAGCAGTACTTC.

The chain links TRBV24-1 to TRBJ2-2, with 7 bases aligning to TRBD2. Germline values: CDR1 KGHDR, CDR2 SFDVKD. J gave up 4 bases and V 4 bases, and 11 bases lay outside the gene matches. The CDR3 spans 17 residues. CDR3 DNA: TGTGCCACCAGTGACCCGGGGGGAACCCGGTCCACCGGGGAGCTGTTTTTT. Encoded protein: CATSDPGGTRSTGELFF.

In DNA, the CDR3 is TGCGCCAGCAAACTCCTTAGTACGTCCCACGAGCAGTACTTC. Its protein product is CASKLLSTSHEQYF. V usage is TRBV5-1 and J usage is TRBJ2-7; no clear D. Trimming took off 6 bases at V and 5 bases at J, with 18 bases between the two ends. The CDR3 has 14 residues. Germline V gene lookup returns CDR1 SGHRS and CDR2 YFSETQ.

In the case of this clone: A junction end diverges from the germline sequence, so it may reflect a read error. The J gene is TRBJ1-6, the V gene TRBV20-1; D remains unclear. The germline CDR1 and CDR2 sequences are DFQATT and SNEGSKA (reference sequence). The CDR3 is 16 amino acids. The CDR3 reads CSSSSVIAGGNSPLHF. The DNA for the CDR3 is TGCAGTTCTAGTTCTGTTATCGCGGGTGGAAATTCACCCCTCCACTTT.

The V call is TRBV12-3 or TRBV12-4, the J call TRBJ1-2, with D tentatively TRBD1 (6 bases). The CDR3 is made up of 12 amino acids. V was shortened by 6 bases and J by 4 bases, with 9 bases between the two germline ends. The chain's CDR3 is CASSEQGYGYTF. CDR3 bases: TGTGCCAGCAGCGAACAGGGCTATGGCTACACCTTC.

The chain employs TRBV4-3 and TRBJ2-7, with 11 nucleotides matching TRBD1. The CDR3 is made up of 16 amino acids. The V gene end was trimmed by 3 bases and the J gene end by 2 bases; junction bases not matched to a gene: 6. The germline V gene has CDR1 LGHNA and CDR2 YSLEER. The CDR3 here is CASSHGQGAGTYEQYF. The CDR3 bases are TGCGCCAGCAGCCACGGACAGGGGGCGGGCACCTACGAGCAGTACTTC.

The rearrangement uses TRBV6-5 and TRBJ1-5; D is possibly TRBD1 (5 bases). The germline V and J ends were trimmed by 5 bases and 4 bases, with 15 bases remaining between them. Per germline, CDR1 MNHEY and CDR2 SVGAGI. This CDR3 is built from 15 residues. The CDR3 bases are TGTGCCAGCAGTCTCACTGGGACTCGTAATCAGCCCCAGCATTTT. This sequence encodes CASSLTGTRNQPQHF.

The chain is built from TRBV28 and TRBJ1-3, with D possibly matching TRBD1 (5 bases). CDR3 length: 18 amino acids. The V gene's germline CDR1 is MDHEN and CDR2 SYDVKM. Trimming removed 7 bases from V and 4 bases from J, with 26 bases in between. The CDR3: CASTPGGAEALGGNTIYF. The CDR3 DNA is TGTGCCAGCACCCCGGGAGGGGCAGAAGCGTTGGGGGGAAACACCATATATTTT.

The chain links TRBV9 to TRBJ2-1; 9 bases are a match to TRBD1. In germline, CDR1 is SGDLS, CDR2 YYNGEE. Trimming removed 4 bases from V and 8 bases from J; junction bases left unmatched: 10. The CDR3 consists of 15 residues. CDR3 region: CASSFGTGSQDEQFF. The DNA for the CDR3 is TGTGCCAGCAGCTTCGGGACAGGGTCCCAGGATGAGCAGTTCTTC.

Here the CDR3 DNA reads TGTGCCAGCAGTTCTCGGGACAGGGGCGGAGAGCAGTACTTC. It is translated as CASSSRDRGGEQYF. V gene TRBV6-5 combines with J gene TRBJ2-7, with 10 bases matching TRBD1. This CDR3 spans 14 amino acids. Germline-derived CDR1 and CDR2 are MNHEY and SVGAGI. With 4 bases clipped from V and 7 bases from J, the junction kept 7 bases outside the gene matches.

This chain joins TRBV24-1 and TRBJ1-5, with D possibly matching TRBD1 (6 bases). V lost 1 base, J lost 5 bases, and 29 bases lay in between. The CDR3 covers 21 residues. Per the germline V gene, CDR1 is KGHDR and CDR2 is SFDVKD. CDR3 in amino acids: CATSDFRRGTGSDLEDQPQHF. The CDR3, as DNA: TGTGCCACCAGTGATTTTAGAAGGGGTACAGGGAGTGATTTGGAGGATCAGCCCCAGCATTTT.

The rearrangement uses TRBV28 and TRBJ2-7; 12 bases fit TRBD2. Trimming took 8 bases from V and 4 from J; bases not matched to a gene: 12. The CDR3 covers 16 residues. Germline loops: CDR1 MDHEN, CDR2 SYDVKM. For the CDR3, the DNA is TGTGCCAGCTCTTGGGTGGGACTAGCGGGTACGTACGAGCAGTACTTC. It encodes CASSWVGLAGTYEQYF.

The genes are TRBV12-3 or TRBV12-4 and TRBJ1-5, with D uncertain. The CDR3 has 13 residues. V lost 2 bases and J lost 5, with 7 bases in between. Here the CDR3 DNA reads TGTGCCAGCAGTTTAATAGAGGATCAGCCCCAGCATTTT. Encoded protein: CASSLIEDQPQHF.

The CDR3 loop reads CASNGIGRGDSPLHF. The CDR3 DNA is TGTGCCAGCAACGGTATCGGGAGGGGGGATTCACCCCTCCACTTT. The chain recombines TRBV2 with TRBJ1-6; possibly TRBD1 for D (6 bases). Looked up from germline, CDR1 is SNHLY and CDR2 is FYNNEI. The CDR3 totals 15 residues. Trimming removed 7 bases from V and 8 bases from J, with 18 bases in between.